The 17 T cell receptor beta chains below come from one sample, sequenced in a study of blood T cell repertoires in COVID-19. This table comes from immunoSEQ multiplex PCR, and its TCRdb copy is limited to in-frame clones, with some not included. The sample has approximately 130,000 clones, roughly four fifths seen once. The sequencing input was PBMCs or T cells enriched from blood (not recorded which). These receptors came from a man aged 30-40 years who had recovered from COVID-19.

CDR3 DNA: TGTGCCAGCAGCCCCCAAATGGAGATCTACGAGCAGTACTTC. It is translated as CASSPQMEIYEQYF. V is TRBV9 and J is TRBJ2-7; no firm D call. From germline, CDR1 is SGDLS and CDR2 YYNGEE. V shed 4 bases and J shed 3 bases, with 14 bases lying between them. The CDR3 sequence is 14 residues long.

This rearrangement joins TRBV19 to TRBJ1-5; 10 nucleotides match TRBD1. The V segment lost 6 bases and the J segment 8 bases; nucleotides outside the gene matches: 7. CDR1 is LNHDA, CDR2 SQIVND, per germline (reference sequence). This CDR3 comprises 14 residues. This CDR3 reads CASRDRGTGEPQHF. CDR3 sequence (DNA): TGTGCCAGTAGGGACAGGGGGACGGGAGAGCCCCAGCATTTT.

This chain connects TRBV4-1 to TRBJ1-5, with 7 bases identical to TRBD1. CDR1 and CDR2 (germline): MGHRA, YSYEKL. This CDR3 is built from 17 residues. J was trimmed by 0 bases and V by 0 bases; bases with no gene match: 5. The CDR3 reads CASSQEGGMLSNQPQHF. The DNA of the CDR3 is TGCGCCAGCAGCCAAGAAGGGGGCATGCTTAGCAATCAGCCCCAGCATTTT.

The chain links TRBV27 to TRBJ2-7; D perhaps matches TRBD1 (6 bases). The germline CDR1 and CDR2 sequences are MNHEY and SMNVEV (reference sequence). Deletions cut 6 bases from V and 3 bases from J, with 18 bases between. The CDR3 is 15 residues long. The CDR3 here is CASSVYPGQLYEQYF. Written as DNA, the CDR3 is TGTGCCAGCAGCGTATATCCGGGACAACTCTACGAGCAGTACTTC.

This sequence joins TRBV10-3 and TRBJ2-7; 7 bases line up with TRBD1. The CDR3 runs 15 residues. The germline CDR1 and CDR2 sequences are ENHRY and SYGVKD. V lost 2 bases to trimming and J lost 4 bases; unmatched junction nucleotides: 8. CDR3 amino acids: CAISESQGVVYEQYF. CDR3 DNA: TGTGCCATCAGTGAGAGCCAGGGGGTGGTATACGAGCAGTACTTC.

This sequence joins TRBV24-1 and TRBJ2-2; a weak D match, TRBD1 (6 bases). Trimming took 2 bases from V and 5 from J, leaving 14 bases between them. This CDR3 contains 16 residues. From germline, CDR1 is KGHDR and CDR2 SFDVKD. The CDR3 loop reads CATSDSQGTVTGELFF. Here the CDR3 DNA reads TGTGCCACCAGTGATTCGCAGGGGACGGTTACCGGGGAGCTGTTTTTT.

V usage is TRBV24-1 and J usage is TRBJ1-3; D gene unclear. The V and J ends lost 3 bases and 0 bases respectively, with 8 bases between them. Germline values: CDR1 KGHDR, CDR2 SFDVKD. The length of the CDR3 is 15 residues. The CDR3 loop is CATSDPGSSGNTIYF. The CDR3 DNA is TGTGCCACCAGTGATCCGGGGAGCTCTGGAAACACCATATATTTT.

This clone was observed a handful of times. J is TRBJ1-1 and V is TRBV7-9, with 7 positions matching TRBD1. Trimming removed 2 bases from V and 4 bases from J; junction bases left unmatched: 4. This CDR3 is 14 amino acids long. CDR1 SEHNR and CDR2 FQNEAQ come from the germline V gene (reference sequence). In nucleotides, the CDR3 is TGTGCCAGCAGCTTATCCCAGGGGGGCACTGAAGCTTTCTTT. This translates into CASSLSQGGTEAFF.

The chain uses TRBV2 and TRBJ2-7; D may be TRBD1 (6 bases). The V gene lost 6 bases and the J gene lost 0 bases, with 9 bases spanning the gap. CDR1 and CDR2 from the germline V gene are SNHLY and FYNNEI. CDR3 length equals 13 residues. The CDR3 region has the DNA TGTGCCAGCAGGGGGGACAACTCCTACGAGCAGTACTTC. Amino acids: CASRGDNSYEQYF.

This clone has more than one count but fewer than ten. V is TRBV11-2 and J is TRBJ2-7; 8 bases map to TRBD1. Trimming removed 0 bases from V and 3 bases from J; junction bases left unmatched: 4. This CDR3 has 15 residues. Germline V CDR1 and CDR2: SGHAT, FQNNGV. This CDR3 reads CASSLDLGQGYEQYF. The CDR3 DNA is TGTGCCAGCAGCTTAGATCTAGGACAGGGCTACGAGCAGTACTTC.

The CDR3, as DNA: TGTGCCAGTAGTCGGACAGGGAGGGGTCAGCCCCAGCATTTT. Its protein is CASSRTGRGQPQHF. The rearrangement joins TRBV19 to TRBJ1-5, with TRBD1 identical over 8 bases. V shed 5 bases, J shed 6 bases, and the junction held 6 bases outside the gene matches. Germline CDR1 is LNHDA and CDR2 is SQIVND (reference sequence). There are 14 residues in the CDR3.

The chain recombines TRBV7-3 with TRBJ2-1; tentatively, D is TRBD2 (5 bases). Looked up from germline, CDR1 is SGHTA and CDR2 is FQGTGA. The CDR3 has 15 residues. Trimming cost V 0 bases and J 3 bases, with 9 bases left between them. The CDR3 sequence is CASSLTRVGYNEQFF. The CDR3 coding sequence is TGTGCCAGCAGCTTAACGAGGGTGGGCTACAATGAGCAGTTCTTC.

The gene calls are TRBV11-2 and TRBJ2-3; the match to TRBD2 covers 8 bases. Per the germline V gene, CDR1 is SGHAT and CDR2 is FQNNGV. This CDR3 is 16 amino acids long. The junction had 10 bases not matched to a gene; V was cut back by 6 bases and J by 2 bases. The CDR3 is CASRSGLAGLTDTQYF. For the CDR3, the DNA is TGTGCCAGCAGGAGTGGGCTAGCGGGCCTCACAGATACGCAGTATTTT.

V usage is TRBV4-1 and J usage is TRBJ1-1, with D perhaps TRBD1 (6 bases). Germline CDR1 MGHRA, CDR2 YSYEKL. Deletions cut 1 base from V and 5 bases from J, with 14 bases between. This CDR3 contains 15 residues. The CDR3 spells CASSQVGGVGTEAFF. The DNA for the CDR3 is TGCGCCAGCAGCCAAGTTGGGGGCGTAGGTACTGAAGCTTTCTTT.

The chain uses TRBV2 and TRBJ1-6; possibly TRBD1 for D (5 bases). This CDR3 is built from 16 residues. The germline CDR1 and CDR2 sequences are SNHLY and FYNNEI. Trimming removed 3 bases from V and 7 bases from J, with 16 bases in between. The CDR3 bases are TGTGCCAGCAGTGATCCCAGGGAGGTTGGCAATTCACCCCTCCACTTT. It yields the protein CASSDPREVGNSPLHF.

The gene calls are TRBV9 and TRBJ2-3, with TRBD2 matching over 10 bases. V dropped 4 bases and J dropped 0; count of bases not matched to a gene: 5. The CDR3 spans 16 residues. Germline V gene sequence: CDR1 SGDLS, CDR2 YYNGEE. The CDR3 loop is CASSFRLAGSTDTQYF. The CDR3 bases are TGTGCCAGCAGCTTCCGACTAGCGGGCAGCACAGATACGCAGTATTTT. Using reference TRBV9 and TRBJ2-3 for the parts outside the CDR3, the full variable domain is DSGVTQTPKHLITATGQRVTLRCSPRSGDLSVYWYQQSLDQGLQFLIQYYNGEERAKGNILERFSAQQFPDLHSELNLSSLELGDSALYFCASSFRLAGSTDTQYFGPGTRLTVL.

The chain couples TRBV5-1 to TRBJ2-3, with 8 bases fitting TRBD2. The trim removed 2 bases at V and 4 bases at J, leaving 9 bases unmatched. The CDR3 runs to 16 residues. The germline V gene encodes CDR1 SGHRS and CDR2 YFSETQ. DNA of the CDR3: TGCGCCAGCAGCTTCTCACTCGGACTAGCCCCAGATACGCAGTATTTT. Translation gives CASSFSLGLAPDTQYF. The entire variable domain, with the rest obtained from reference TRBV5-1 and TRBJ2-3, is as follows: KAGVTQTPRYLIKTRGQQVTLSCSPISGHRSVSWYQQTPGQGLQFLFEYFSETQRNKGNFPGRFSGRQFSNSRSEMNVSTLELGDSALYLCASSFSLGLAPDTQYFGPGTRLTVL.